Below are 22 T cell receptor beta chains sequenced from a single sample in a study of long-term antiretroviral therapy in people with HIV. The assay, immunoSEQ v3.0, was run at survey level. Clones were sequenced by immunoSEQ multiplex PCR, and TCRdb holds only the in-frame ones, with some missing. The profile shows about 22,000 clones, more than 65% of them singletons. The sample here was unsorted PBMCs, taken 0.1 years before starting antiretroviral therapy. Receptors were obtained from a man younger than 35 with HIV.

In DNA, the CDR3 is TGTGCCAGCAGCCCCCATCCAGGGTCCTACAATGAGCAGTTCTTC. Its translation: CASSPHPGSYNEQFF. The rearrangement uses TRBV7-6 and TRBJ2-1; D might be TRBD1 (5 bases). Per the germline V gene, CDR1 is SGHVS and CDR2 is FNYEAQ. The CDR3 spans 15 residues. Trimming pared 5 bases from V and 1 base from J, leaving 12 bases between.

The CDR3 region is CASSPDSGELFF. The CDR3 DNA reads as TGTGCCAGCAGCCCTGATAGCGGGGAGCTGTTTTTT. This chain links TRBV7-3 with TRBJ2-2; D uncertain. The CDR3 runs to 12 residues. The germline V gene has CDR1 SGHTA and CDR2 FQGTGA. The V end was cut by 5 bases, the J end by 7 bases, with 8 bases between.

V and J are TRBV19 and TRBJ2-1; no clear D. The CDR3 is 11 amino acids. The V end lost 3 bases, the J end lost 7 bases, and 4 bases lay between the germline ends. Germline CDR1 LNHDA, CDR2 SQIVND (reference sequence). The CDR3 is CASSILNEQFF. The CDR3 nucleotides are TGTGCCAGTAGTATTCTGAATGAGCAGTTCTTC.

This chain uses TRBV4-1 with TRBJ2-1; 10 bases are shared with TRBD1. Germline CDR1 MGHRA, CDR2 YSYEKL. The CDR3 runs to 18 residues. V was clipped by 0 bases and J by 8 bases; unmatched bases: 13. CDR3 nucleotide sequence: TGCGCCAGCAGCCAAGATACGCCGGACAGGGGGAGTGTAGATGAGCAGTTCTTC. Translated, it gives CASSQDTPDRGSVDEQFF.

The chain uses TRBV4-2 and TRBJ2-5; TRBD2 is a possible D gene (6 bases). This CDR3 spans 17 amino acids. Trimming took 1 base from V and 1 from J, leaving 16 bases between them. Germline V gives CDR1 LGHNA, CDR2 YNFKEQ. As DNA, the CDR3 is TGTGCCAGCAGCCAAGGAGGTGGTGCGGGGCCCCAAGAGACCCAGTACTTC. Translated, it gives CASSQGGGAGPQETQYF.

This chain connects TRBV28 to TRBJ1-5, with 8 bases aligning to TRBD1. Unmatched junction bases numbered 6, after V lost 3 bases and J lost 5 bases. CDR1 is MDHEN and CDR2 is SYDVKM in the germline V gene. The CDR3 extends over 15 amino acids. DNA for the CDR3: TGTGCCAGCAGTTTTTTGGACAGGGCGGATCAGCCCCAGCATTTT. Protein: CASSFLDRADQPQHF.

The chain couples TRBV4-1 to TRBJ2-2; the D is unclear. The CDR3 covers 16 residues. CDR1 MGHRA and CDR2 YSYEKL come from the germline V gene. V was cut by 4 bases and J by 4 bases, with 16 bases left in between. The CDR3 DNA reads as TGCGCCAGCAGCCGAAGCCGGATGCTCGGCACCGGGGAGCTGTTTTTT. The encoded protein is CASSRSRMLGTGELFF.

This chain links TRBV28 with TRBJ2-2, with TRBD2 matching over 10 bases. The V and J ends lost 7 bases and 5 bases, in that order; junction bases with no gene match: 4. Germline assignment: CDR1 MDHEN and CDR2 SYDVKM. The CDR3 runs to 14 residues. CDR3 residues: CASIPSGRTGELFF. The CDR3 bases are TGTGCCAGCATTCCTAGCGGGAGAACCGGGGAGCTGTTTTTT.

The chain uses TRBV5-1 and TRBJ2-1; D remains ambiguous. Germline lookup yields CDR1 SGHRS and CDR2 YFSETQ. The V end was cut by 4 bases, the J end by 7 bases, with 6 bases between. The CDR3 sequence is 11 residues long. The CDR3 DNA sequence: TGCGCCAGCAGCGTGAGGAATGAGCAGTTCTTC. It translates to CASSVRNEQFF.

CDR3 in amino acids: CASSQQGVSTGELFF. The CDR3 DNA follows: TGTGCCAGCAGCCAACAGGGGGTGAGCACCGGGGAGCTGTTTTTT. V is TRBV11-2 and J is TRBJ2-2; 8 bases match TRBD1. V shed 5 bases, J shed 4 bases, and the junction held 6 bases outside the gene matches. The CDR3 contains 15 residues. The germline CDR1 and CDR2 sequences are SGHAT and FQNNGV.

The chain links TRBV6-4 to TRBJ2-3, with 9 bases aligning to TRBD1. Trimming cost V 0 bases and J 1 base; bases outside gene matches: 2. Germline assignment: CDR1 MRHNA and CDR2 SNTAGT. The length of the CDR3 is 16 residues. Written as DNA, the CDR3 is TGTGCCAGCAGTGACTCGACAGGGGGAGGCACAGATACGCAGTATTTT. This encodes CASSDSTGGGTDTQYF.

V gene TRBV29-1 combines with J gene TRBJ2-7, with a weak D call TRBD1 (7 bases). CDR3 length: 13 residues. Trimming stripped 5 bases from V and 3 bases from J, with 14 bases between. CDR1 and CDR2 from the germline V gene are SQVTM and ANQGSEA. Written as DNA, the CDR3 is TGCAGCGTTCCTCTTCAGGGGGGCTACGAGCAGTACTTC. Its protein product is CSVPLQGGYEQYF.

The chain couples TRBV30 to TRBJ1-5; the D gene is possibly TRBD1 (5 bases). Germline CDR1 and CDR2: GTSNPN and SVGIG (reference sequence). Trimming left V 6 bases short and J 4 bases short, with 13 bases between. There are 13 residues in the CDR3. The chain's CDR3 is CACRGPPNQPQHF. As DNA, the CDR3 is TGTGCCTGCCGGGGACCGCCAAATCAGCCCCAGCATTTT.

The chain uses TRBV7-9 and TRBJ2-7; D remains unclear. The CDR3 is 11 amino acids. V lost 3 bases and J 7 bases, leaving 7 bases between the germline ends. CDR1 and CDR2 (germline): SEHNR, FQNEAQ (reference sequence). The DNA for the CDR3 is TGTGCCAGCAGCTTTAGTGGAGAGCAGTACTTC. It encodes CASSFSGEQYF. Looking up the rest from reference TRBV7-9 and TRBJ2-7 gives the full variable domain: DTGVSQNPRHKITKRGQNVTFRCDPISEHNRLYWYRQTLGQGPEFLTYFQNEAQLEKSRLLSDRFSAERPKGSFSTLEIQRTEQGDSAMYLCASSFSGEQYFGPGTRLTVT.

The CDR3 protein is CASSDTVTGELFF. The CDR3 DNA is TGTGCCAGCAGTGACACGGTCACCGGGGAGCTGTTTTTT. The V and J genes are TRBV6-4 and TRBJ2-2; unclear D gene. Germline V CDR1 and CDR2: MRHNA, SNTAGT. V was clipped by 2 bases and J by 4 bases, with 5 bases between them. This CDR3 is built from 13 residues.

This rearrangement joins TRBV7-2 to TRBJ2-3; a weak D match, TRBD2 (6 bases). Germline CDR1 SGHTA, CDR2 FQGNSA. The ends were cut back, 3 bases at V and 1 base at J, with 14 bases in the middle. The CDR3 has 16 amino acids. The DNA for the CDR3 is TGTGCCAGCAGCTTCGACAGATGGGGGGGCACAGATACGCAGTATTTT. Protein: CASSFDRWGGTDTQYF. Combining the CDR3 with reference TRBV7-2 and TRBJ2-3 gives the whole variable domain GAGVSQSPSNKVTEKGKDVELRCDPISGHTALYWYRQSLGQGLEFLIYFQGNSAPDKSGLPSDRFSAERTGGSVSTLTIQRTQQEDSAVYLCASSFDRWGGTDTQYFGPGTRLTVL.

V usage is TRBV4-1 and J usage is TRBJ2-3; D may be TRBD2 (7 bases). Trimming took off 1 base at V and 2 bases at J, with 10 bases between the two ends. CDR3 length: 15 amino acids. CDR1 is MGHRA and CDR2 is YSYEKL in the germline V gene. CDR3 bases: TGCGCCAGCAGCCAAGTCGCGGGGGCCACAGATACGCAGTATTTT. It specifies CASSQVAGATDTQYF.

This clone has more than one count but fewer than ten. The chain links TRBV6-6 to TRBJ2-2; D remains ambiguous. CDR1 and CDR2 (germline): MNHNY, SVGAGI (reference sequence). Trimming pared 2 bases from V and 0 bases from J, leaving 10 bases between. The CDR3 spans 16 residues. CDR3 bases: TGTGCCAGCAGTTACCCCTTGGCCTCGAACACCGGGGAGCTGTTTTTT. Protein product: CASSYPLASNTGELFF.

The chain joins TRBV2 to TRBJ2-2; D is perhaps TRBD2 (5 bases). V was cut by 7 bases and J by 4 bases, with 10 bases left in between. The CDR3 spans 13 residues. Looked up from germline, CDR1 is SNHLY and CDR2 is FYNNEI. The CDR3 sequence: CASTGGLTGELFF. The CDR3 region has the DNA TGTGCCAGCACTGGCGGACTCACCGGGGAGCTGTTTTTT.

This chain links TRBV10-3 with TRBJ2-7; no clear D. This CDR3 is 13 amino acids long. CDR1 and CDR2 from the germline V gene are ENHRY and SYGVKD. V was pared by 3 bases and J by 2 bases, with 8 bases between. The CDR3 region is CAISDGQTYEQYF. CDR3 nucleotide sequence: TGTGCCATCAGTGATGGGCAGACCTACGAGCAGTACTTC.

The CDR3 spells CASSEWGQGPNYGYTF. The CDR3, as DNA: TGTGCCAGCAGTGAATGGGGCCAGGGGCCCAACTATGGCTACACCTTC. This chain links TRBV2 with TRBJ1-2; D might be TRBD1 (6 bases). Trimming removed 2 bases at V and 2 bases at J, with 15 bases between. The CDR3 spans 16 residues. Germline V gene sequence: CDR1 SNHLY, CDR2 FYNNEI.

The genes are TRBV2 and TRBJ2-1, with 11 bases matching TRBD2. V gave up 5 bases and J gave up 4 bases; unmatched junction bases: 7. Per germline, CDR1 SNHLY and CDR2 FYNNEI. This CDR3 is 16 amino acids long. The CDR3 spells CASSPTSGGLYNEQFF. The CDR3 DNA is TGTGCCAGCAGTCCAACTAGCGGGGGATTGTACAATGAGCAGTTCTTC.